This T cell receptor beta chain is drawn from a study of T cell responses to AZD1222 COVID-19 vaccine. The germline gives CDR1 SGHRS, CDR2 YFSETQ. Between the trimmed V and J ends, which lost 0 bases and 6 bases, there was a span of 12 bases. The CDR3 is made up of 14 amino acids. Pooling covered second doses at about 4 or about 12 weeks. Clones were sequenced by immunoSEQ multiplex PCR, and TCRdb holds only the in-frame ones, with some missing. The table includes 110,000 or so clones, around 89% detected once. The specimen comprised peripheral blood, sampled 28 days after the second AZD1222 dose. This sequence joins TRBV5-1 and TRBJ1-2; D is unresolved. This receptor was taken from an adult who received the AZD1222 COVID-19 vaccine. The CDR3 protein is CASSLGRTWHGYTF. The CDR3 DNA reads TGCGCCAGCAGCTTGGGCCGGACCTGGCATGGCTACACCTTC.